This T cell receptor beta chain emerged from a study of neurological immune-mediated disorders. Notes on the study in general: Whereas HTLV-1-associated myelopathy showed the most TCR clonal expansion, multiple sclerosis showed the least, with levels below those of healthy controls.

This clonotype was observed at least ten times. The antigen remains unidentified. Synthesis of cDNA was carried out by template-switch 5'RACE. The reaction used 10-nucleotide random UMIs. Every sequencing run generated over 160 million TCR-beta sequences from 15-18 subjects. TCRdb itself ran the 5' RACE reads through MiXCR, one entry per CDR3 protein. The repertoire consists of over 35,000 distinct CDR3 sequences, with more than 2% occurring once and the leading ten covering roughly 12%. The CDR3 spans 15 residues. Trimming removed 6 bases from V and 1 base from J; junction bases left unmatched: 5. The sequenced sample was PBMCs. The chain uses TRBV12-3 or TRBV12-4 and TRBJ2-2; 7 positions match TRBD2. This TCR came from a man aged 30 to 45 with multiple sclerosis. Here the CDR3 DNA reads TGTGCCAGCAGCCGCGGGAGTATGAACACCGGGGAGCTGTTTTTT. The encoded protein is CASSRGSMNTGELFF.